Each of the 29 T cell receptor beta chains below was sequenced from the same sample in a study of T cell repertoires in cytomegalovirus infection. Using its own MiXCR run on the reads, TCRdb lists one record per CDR3 protein. The repertoire includes approximately 500,000 distinct CDR3 sequences, approximately 15% of them detected once, and around 25% sits in the top ten. The material sequenced was CD8+ T cells from PBMCs. These receptor sequences come from a human donor in good health (CMV status not recorded). Some clones in this sample may be carry-over from other donors' samples.

This clonotype was counted many times. V is TRBV10-3 and J is TRBJ2-7, with 8 positions matching TRBD1. With 11 bases clipped from V and 10 bases from J, the junction kept 25 bases outside the gene matches. Germline V gives CDR1 ENHRY, CDR2 SYGVKD. This CDR3 contains 16 residues. The CDR3 DNA is TGTGCCGCCCAGACACCGGGGGACAGGCCAAAGTCCGGACAGTACTTC. Its protein is CAAQTPGDRPKSGQYF.

The chain is built from TRBV19 and TRBJ1-2; D uncertain. V was pared by 7 bases and J by 6 bases, with 9 bases between. CDR3 size: 11 residues. CDR1 and CDR2 (germline): LNHDA, SQIVND (reference sequence). CDR3 in amino acids: CASTHGNGYTF. The CDR3 DNA is TGTGCCAGTACCCATGGGAATGGCTACACCTTC. Full variable domain (missing parts from reference TRBV19 and TRBJ1-2): DGGITQSPKYLFRKEGQNVTLSCEQNLNHDAMYWYRQDPGQGLRLIYYSQIVNDFQKGDIAEGYSVSREKKESFPLTVTSAQKNPTAFYLCASTHGNGYTFGSGTRLTVV.

At least ten counts were recorded for this clonotype. The chain has TRBV27 and TRBJ2-1; TRBD2 might be the D (6 bases). This CDR3 region has 14 residues. The V gene's germline CDR1 is MNHEY and CDR2 SMNVEV (reference sequence). Trimming pared 7 bases from V and 2 bases from J, leaving 12 bases between. The CDR3 reads CASTDGSPYNEQFF. The CDR3 coding sequence is TGTGCCAGCACCGACGGGAGCCCCTACAATGAGCAGTTCTTC.

This clonotype has a count of ten or more. The chain employs TRBV19 and TRBJ1-1, with D uncertain. V gave up 4 bases and J gave up 0 bases, with 18 bases separating them. From germline, CDR1 is LNHDA and CDR2 SQIVND (reference sequence). The CDR3 sequence is 17 residues long. The CDR3 region has the DNA TGTGCCAGTAGTAGAGACACGTGGGGATACATGAACACTGAAGCTTTCTTT. Protein sequence: CASSRDTWGYMNTEAFF.

The sample holds a few counts of this clonotype. CDR3 sequence reads: CASSLEGQGSAKLFF. As DNA, the CDR3 is TGTGCCAGCAGCTTAGAAGGACAGGGGTCCGCAAAACTGTTTTTT. This chain links TRBV7-9 with TRBJ1-4, with 9 bases lining up with TRBD1. Germline V gene lookup returns CDR1 SEHNR and CDR2 FQNEAQ (reference sequence). The V segment lost 1 base and the J segment 10 bases; nucleotides outside the gene matches: 7. The CDR3 spans 15 residues.

The rearrangement links TRBV27 to TRBJ2-2; TRBD2 aligns across 8 bases. After removal of 6 bases from V and 7 bases from J, the junction contained 10 bases not matched to a gene. CDR1 is MNHEY, CDR2 SMNVEV, per germline (reference sequence). The CDR3 spans 15 residues. The CDR3 sequence: CASRPGLGVGGELFF. The CDR3 DNA reads as TGTGCCAGCAGGCCGGGACTAGGCGTTGGCGGGGAGCTGTTTTTT.

There are a few counts of this clonotype. The CDR3 loop reads CSVRTGGEAFF. CDR3 nucleotides: TGCAGCGTACGGACAGGGGGAGAAGCTTTCTTT. The chain recombines TRBV29-1 with TRBJ1-1, with TRBD1 matching over 10 bases. CDR3 length: 11 residues. Per the germline V gene, CDR1 is SQVTM and CDR2 is ANQGSEA. V shed 6 bases and J 8 bases; nucleotides not matched to a gene: 3.

This clonotype was counted at least ten times. The chain joins TRBV10-3 to TRBJ2-7, with D perhaps TRBD1 or TRBD2 (5 bases each). Germline loops: CDR1 ENHRY, CDR2 SYGVKD. The CDR3 has 13 amino acids. Trimming stripped 4 bases from V and 0 bases from J, with 7 bases between. CDR3 amino acids: CAISGDVSYEQYF. The CDR3 nucleotides are TGTGCCATCAGTGGGGACGTCTCCTACGAGCAGTACTTC.

This clonotype has just a few counts. This chain uses TRBV4-2 with TRBJ1-3; D is possibly TRBD1 (6 bases). In germline, CDR1 is LGHNA, CDR2 YNFKEQ. The CDR3 loop spans 15 amino acids. V was shortened by 0 bases and J by 4 bases, with 10 bases between the two germline ends. In DNA, the CDR3 is TGTGCCAGCAGCCAAGATGAGGGGGTCGGAAACACCATATATTTT. Encoded protein: CASSQDEGVGNTIYF.

The chain carries TRBV27 and TRBJ2-1; D not certain. CDR1 and CDR2 from the germline V gene are MNHEY and SMNVEV (reference sequence). This CDR3 region has 12 residues. Trimming cost V 5 bases and J 6 bases, with 8 bases left between them. The CDR3 is CASSHRGNEQFF. CDR3 bases: TGTGCCAGCAGTCACAGAGGCAATGAGCAGTTCTTC.

Note on this clonotype: A read error may explain this, as a much larger clone is one base away. The V gene is TRBV7-3, the J gene TRBJ2-1; 7 bases are a match to TRBD2. This CDR3 comprises 18 residues. Per the germline V gene, CDR1 is SGHTA and CDR2 is FQGTGA. CDR3 sequence: CAGSPWGAGEGYYNEQFF. The DNA for the CDR3 is TGTGCCGGCAGCCCTTGGGGCGCGGGGGAGGGCTACTACAATGAGCAGTTCTTC.

This clonotype was picked up many times. J is TRBJ1-1 and V is TRBV27; tentatively, D is TRBD1 (6 bases). Trimming pared 0 bases from V and 2 bases from J, leaving 10 bases between. In germline, CDR1 is MNHEY, CDR2 SMNVEV (reference sequence). The CDR3 covers 15 residues. The CDR3 nucleotides are TGTGCCAGCAGTTTATCCCCAGGGGCAAACACTGAAGCTTTCTTT. This encodes CASSLSPGANTEAFF.

At least ten counts were recorded for this clonotype. The chain is built from TRBV5-6 and TRBJ1-5, with D tentatively TRBD1 (6 bases). The CDR3 sequence is 15 residues long. Germline V gene sequence: CDR1 SGHDT, CDR2 YYEEEE. Trimming stripped 4 bases from V and 4 bases from J, with 15 bases between. The CDR3 loop is CASSNRGEANQPQHF. In nucleotides, the CDR3 is TGTGCCAGCAGCAATAGGGGGGAAGCTAATCAGCCCCAGCATTTT. The full variable domain, its missing parts supplied by reference TRBV5-6 and TRBJ1-5, is DAGVTQSPTHLIKTRGQQVTLRCSPKSGHDTVSWYQQALGQGPQFIFQYYEEEERQRGNFPDRFSGHQFPNYSSELNVNALLLGDSALYLCASSNRGEANQPQHFGDGTRLSIL.

The CDR3 coding sequence is TGTGCCAGCAGTGCGTTCGGGGAGGGCAATCAGCCCCAGCATTTT. Its translation: CASSAFGEGNQPQHF. V is TRBV6-1 and J is TRBJ1-5; D not certain. The V end lost 4 bases, the J end lost 2 bases, and 12 bases lay between the germline ends. This CDR3 contains 15 residues. Looked up from germline, CDR1 is MNHNS and CDR2 is SASEGT.

This clonotype was counted only a few times. The chain combines TRBV2 with TRBJ1-5; D unclear. Trimming stripped 2 bases from V and 0 bases from J, with 17 bases between. Germline V lookup: CDR1 SNHLY, CDR2 FYNNEI. The CDR3 is 18 amino acids. Written as DNA, the CDR3 is TGTGCCAGCAGTGAAAGTGAGGTTAGGCCTTATAGCAATCAGCCCCAGCATTTT. Amino acids: CASSESEVRPYSNQPQHF. The full variable domain, its missing parts supplied by reference TRBV2 and TRBJ1-5, is EPEVTQTPSHQVTQMGQEVILRCVPISNHLYFYWYRQILGQKVEFLVSFYNNEISEKSEIFDDQFSVERPDGSNFTLKIRSTKLEDSAMYFCASSESEVRPYSNQPQHFGDGTRLSIL.

This clonotype has ten or more counts. A read error may account for a junction end that differs from germline. V gene TRBV19 combines with J gene TRBJ1-1; TRBD1 aligns across 7 bases. CDR1 and CDR2 from the germline V gene are LNHDA and SQIVND (reference sequence). The CDR3 has 15 residues. The CDR3 sequence: CASSINRGRSTEAFF. CDR3 nucleotide sequence: TGTGCCAGTAGTATTAACAGGGGACGCTCCACTGAGGCTTTCTTT.

CDR3: CASSLRGEGPNQPQHF. The CDR3 bases are TGTGCCAGCAGCTTGCGGGGGGAGGGCCCCAATCAGCCCCAGCATTTT. The chain recombines TRBV5-4 with TRBJ1-5, with a weak D call TRBD1 (5 bases). CDR3 length: 16 residues. Between the trimmed V and J ends, which lost 1 base and 3 bases, there was a span of 14 bases. Germline lookup yields CDR1 SGHNT and CDR2 YYREEE (reference sequence).

The chain joins TRBV2 to TRBJ1-6; tentative D call: TRBD1 (6 bases). V was trimmed by 5 bases and J by 7 bases, leaving 12 bases between them. Germline values: CDR1 SNHLY, CDR2 FYNNEI. The CDR3 length is 14 residues. CDR3 DNA sequence: TGTGCCAGCAGTAGACAGGTCGTAAATTCACCCCTCCACTTT. It yields the protein CASSRQVVNSPLHF.

In this sample, this clonotype turned up a few times. A read error may be the cause here, since a much bigger clone is one base away. J is TRBJ2-2 and V is TRBV7-6; 12 nucleotides align to TRBD2. After removal of 5 bases from V and 7 bases from J, the junction contained 11 bases not matched to a gene. CDR1 is SGHVS, CDR2 FNYEAQ, per germline. CDR3 length: 17 residues. The CDR3 region is CASSASTSGSGNGELFF. CDR3 coding DNA: TGTGCCAGCAGCGCCTCGACTAGCGGGAGCGGCAACGGGGAGCTGTTTTTT.

This clonotype was counted ten times or more. The chain is built from TRBV11-2 and TRBJ1-4; unclear D gene. In germline, CDR1 is SGHAT, CDR2 FQNNGV. Trimming shortened V by 3 bases and J by 6 bases, and 11 bases separated the two germline ends. This CDR3 contains 14 residues. This CDR3 is CASSFRPGDEKLFF. The CDR3 DNA is TGTGCCAGCAGCTTCCGCCCAGGAGATGAAAAACTGTTTTTT.

This clonotype has a handful of counts. This chain links TRBV7-9 with TRBJ2-2; no reliable D call. V was cut by 1 base and J by 4 bases, with 7 bases left in between. In germline, CDR1 is SEHNR, CDR2 FQNEAQ (reference sequence). The CDR3 has 14 amino acids. The CDR3 coding sequence is TGTGCCAGCAGCTTAGTCGGCGGCACCGGGGAGCTGTTTTTT. This sequence encodes CASSLVGGTGELFF.

The chain links TRBV5-6 to TRBJ2-7; no clear D gene. The CDR3 loop spans 14 amino acids. CDR1 and CDR2 (germline): SGHDT, YYEEEE. Trimming cost V 1 base and J 2 bases, with 10 bases left between them. The CDR3 loop is CASSLNAGPYEQYF. CDR3 nucleotides: TGTGCCAGCAGCTTGAACGCCGGGCCCTACGAGCAGTACTTC.

This clonotype was observed a few times. The chain joins TRBV5-1 to TRBJ1-1, with 10 bases lining up with TRBD1. Germline assignment: CDR1 SGHRS and CDR2 YFSETQ. This CDR3 region has 15 residues. Losses at the gene ends were 3 bases for V and 0 bases for J; bases not matched to a gene: 2. The CDR3 DNA is TGCGCCAGCAGCTGGGGACAGGGGATGAACACTGAAGCTTTCTTT. Amino acid sequence: CASSWGQGMNTEAFF. The full variable domain, completed using reference TRBV5-1 and TRBJ1-1, is KAGVTQTPRYLIKTRGQQVTLSCSPISGHRSVSWYQQTPGQGLQFLFEYFSETQRNKGNFPGRFSGRQFSNSRSEMNVSTLELGDSALYLCASSWGQGMNTEAFFGQGTRLTVV.

This clonotype has ten or more counts. This sequence joins TRBV7-8 and TRBJ2-7; perhaps TRBD1 as D (6 bases). V was trimmed by 5 bases and J by 5 bases, leaving 16 bases between them. There are 14 residues in the CDR3. CDR1 is SGHVS, CDR2 FQNEAQ, per germline. CDR3 protein: CASSLGGWRNEQYF. CDR3 DNA: TGTGCCAGCAGCCTAGGGGGATGGAGGAACGAGCAGTACTTC.

This clonotype was seen only a few times. The chain employs TRBV6-5 and TRBJ2-3, with D perhaps TRBD1 (5 bases). Germline-derived CDR1 and CDR2 are MNHEY and SVGAGI. This CDR3 has 14 amino acids. The V and J ends lost 3 bases and 6 bases respectively, with 13 bases between them. The CDR3 DNA reads TGTGCCAGCAGTTATCAGGGTTTGTCCGATACGCAGTATTTT. Translation gives CASSYQGLSDTQYF.

This chain uses TRBV27 with TRBJ1-2, with D perhaps TRBD1 (6 bases). The CDR3 runs 13 residues. Trimming stripped 7 bases from V and 4 bases from J, with 13 bases between. CDR1 is MNHEY and CDR2 is SMNVEV in the germline V gene (reference sequence). CDR3 region: CASTGGGPYGYTF. CDR3 DNA: TGTGCCAGCACTGGAGGGGGGCCCTATGGCTACACCTTC.

This clonotype was observed many times. V usage is TRBV20-1 and J usage is TRBJ2-1; D ambiguous. Germline-derived CDR1 and CDR2 are DFQATT and SNEGSKA (reference sequence). The CDR3 length is 13 residues. V shed 5 bases and J shed 0 bases, with 8 bases lying between them. The CDR3: CSAPLSSYNEQFF. As DNA, the CDR3 is TGCAGTGCTCCACTTAGCTCCTACAATGAGCAGTTCTTC.

This clonotype was seen more than once but under ten times. The genes are TRBV29-1 and TRBJ2-1, with a possible D match to TRBD1 (5 bases). The germline V gene encodes CDR1 SQVTM and CDR2 ANQGSEA. CDR3 length: 13 amino acids. Between the trimmed V and J ends, which lost 7 bases and 4 bases, there was a span of 14 bases. The CDR3, as DNA: TGCAGCGACCTTGGGGCACCGTACAATGAGCAGTTCTTC. This gives the protein CSDLGAPYNEQFF.

This clonotype was recorded at least ten times. The chain is built from TRBV19 and TRBJ2-1; D possibly corresponds to TRBD1 (6 bases). There are 14 residues in the CDR3. The ends were cut back, 10 bases at V and 2 bases at J, with 15 bases in the middle. In germline, CDR1 is LNHDA, CDR2 SQIVND (reference sequence). Here the CDR3 DNA reads TGTGCCACCCAAAGGACAGACACCTACAATGAGCAGTTCTTC. Amino acid sequence: CATQRTDTYNEQFF.